These 21 T cell receptor beta chains came from one sample sequenced in a study of T cell clonality in common variable immunodeficiency. General study findings and limits: Reportedly, TCR beta sequences from common variable immunodeficiency showed fewer deletions and N-nucleotide insertions.

Their antigens are not known. Measured with immunoSEQ multiplex PCR; TCRdb has only the in-frame clones, and not every one. The profile covers approximately 29,000 clones, none occurring a single time. Input material: peripheral blood mononuclear cells. Receptors originate from a human donor with common variable immunodeficiency.

This clone was observed at least ten times. Sequencing ends 3 residues short of the CDR3 end; the germline J gene provides the rest. The rearrangement uses TRBV19 and TRBJ1-2; 7 positions agree with TRBD1. The length of the CDR3 is 16 residues. V dropped 4 bases and J dropped 5; count of bases not matched to a gene: 13. Germline CDR1 LNHDA, CDR2 SQIVND (reference sequence). CDR3 sequence: CASSTSGTVKGYGYTF. Partial CDR3 DNA: TGTGCCAGTAGTACCTCCGGGACAGTCAAAGGATATGGC.

This clone turned up a few times. Read data end 3 residues before the CDR3 end; the end is taken from the germline J gene. The V and J genes are TRBV19 and TRBJ2-7, with TRBD2 matching over 16 bases. There are 17 residues in the CDR3. CDR1 and CDR2 from the germline V gene are LNHDA and SQIVND (reference sequence). V was pared by 8 bases and J by 6 bases, with 13 bases of the junction left unmatched. The DNA read from the CDR3 is TGTGCCAGTGGAGGGACTAGCGGGAGGGGATGGTTTGGCGAG. Residues: CASGGTSGRGWFGE. The CDR3 in full is CASGGTSGRGWFGEQYF.

This clone has a handful of counts. The read ends 3 residues early relative to the CDR3; the germline J gene fills the gap. The rearrangement joins TRBV6-2 or TRBV6-3 to TRBJ2-5; tentative D call: TRBD2 (6 bases). The CDR3 has 15 residues. CDR1 is MNHEY and CDR2 is SVGEGT in the germline V gene. The CDR3 sequence is CASSPPPAGGGTQYF. The covered CDR3 bases are TGTGCCAGCAGCCCCCCCCCAGCGGGCGGCGGAACC.

This clone was counted a few times. With the read ending 3 residues before the CDR3 end, the germline J gene is used to fill in that end. The chain joins TRBV30 to TRBJ1-4; D unclear. The V end was cut by 2 bases, the J end by 1 base, with 8 bases between. From germline, CDR1 is GTSNPN and CDR2 SVGIG (reference sequence). This CDR3 is built from 14 residues. CDR3 sequence: CAWSPGVTNEKLFF. The covered CDR3 bases are TGTGCCTGGAGTCCCGGGGTAACTAATGAAAAA. The variable domain in full, completed from reference TRBV30 and TRBJ1-4, reads SQTIHQWPATLVQPVGSPLSLECTVEGTSNPNLYWYRQAAGRGLQLLFYSVGIGQISSEVPQNLSASRPQDRQFILSSKKLLLSDSGFYLCAWSPGVTNEKLFFGSGTQLSVL.

This clone was observed at least ten times. The read is 3 residues too short to cover the CDR3 end, so that end is filled in from the germline J gene. The same CDR3 is also encoded by other DNA sequences in this sample. V usage is TRBV2 and J usage is TRBJ2-3; 15 bases line up with TRBD2. V was pared by 4 bases and J by 7 bases, with 6 bases of the junction left unmatched. Germline loops: CDR1 SNHLY, CDR2 FYNNEI. The CDR3 is 16 amino acids. The CDR3: CASSGGLAGGRNTQYF. The covered CDR3 bases are TGTGCCAGCAGTGGGGGACTAGCGGGAGGTAGGAATACG.

At least ten counts were recorded for this clone. Sequencing ends 3 residues short of the CDR3 end; the germline J gene provides the rest. The chain recombines TRBV6-2 or TRBV6-3 with TRBJ2-1; 7 nucleotides match TRBD1. The germline gives CDR1 MNHEY, CDR2 SVGEGT. With V trimmed by 4 bases and J by 4 bases, 7 bases remained unmatched. This CDR3 spans 15 amino acids. The CDR3 bases that were read are TGTGCCAGCAGTTCCTTGGACAGGCTGTACAATGAG. It encodes CASSSLDRLYNE. The full-length CDR3 reads as CASSSLDRLYNEQFF.

This clone came up a few times. The CDR3 extends 3 residues past the end of the read, so its final part is completed from the germline J gene. The gene calls are TRBV5-1 and TRBJ2-5, with D maybe TRBD1 (5 bases). The CDR3 extends over 12 amino acids. Germline values: CDR1 SGHRS, CDR2 YFSETQ. V lost 2 bases, J lost 4 bases, and 6 bases lay in between. The part of the CDR3 DNA that was read is TGCGCCAGCAGCTTCCAGGGAGAGACC. This sequence encodes CASSFQGET. The entire CDR3 protein reads CASSFQGETQYF.

In the case of this clone: The CDR3 extends 3 residues past the end of the read, so its final part is completed from the germline J gene. The rearrangement joins TRBV2 to TRBJ2-2; TRBD2 agrees at 8 bases. CDR1 and CDR2 (germline): SNHLY, FYNNEI. The CDR3 covers 14 residues. Trimming took 5 bases from V and 6 from J; bases not matched to a gene: 5. CDR3 bases read: TGTGCCAGCAGTACAAGGACTAGCCCCGGGGAG. This translates into CASSTRTSPGE. The entire CDR3 protein reads CASSTRTSPGELFF.

To note about this clone: Sequencing ends 3 residues short of the CDR3 end; the germline J gene provides the rest. The genes are TRBV18 and TRBJ1-2; possibly TRBD1 for D (6 bases). Trimming took 6 bases from V and 0 from J, leaving 14 bases between them. The CDR3 is 15 amino acids. Germline V gene data show CDR1 as KGHSH and CDR2 as LQKENI. The sequenced part of the CDR3 DNA is TGTGCCAGCTCGGGGGACAAGGGAACTAACTATGGC. It encodes CASSGDKGTNYG. The entire CDR3 is CASSGDKGTNYGYTF.

This clone has a count of ten or more. From the germline J gene comes the end of the CDR3, since the read stops 3 residues before it. This chain links TRBV10-3 with TRBJ2-7; TRBD2 matches at 11 bases. Losses at the gene ends were 6 bases for V and 6 bases for J; bases not matched to a gene: 16. This CDR3 is 17 amino acids long. Looked up from germline, CDR1 is ENHRY and CDR2 is SYGVKD. CDR3 amino acids: CAISFKPGLAAEGEQYF. The sequenced CDR3 bases are TGTGCCATCAGCTTCAAGCCGGGACTAGCGGCGGAAGGCGAG.

This clone was counted between two and nine times. Read coverage stops 3 residues before the CDR3 terminus; the germline J gene supplies the remainder. The rearrangement links TRBV5-6 to TRBJ2-4; no clear D. Trimming cost V 0 bases and J 6 bases, with 10 bases left between them. Germline V gene lookup returns CDR1 SGHDT and CDR2 YYEEEE. The CDR3 consists of 14 residues. Partial CDR3 DNA: TGTGCCAGCAGCTTGGCGAGCCTGCTAAACATT. Its protein product is CASSLASLLNI. The full CDR3 is CASSLASLLNIQYF.

This clone was counted many times. The CDR3 extends 3 residues past the end of the read, so its final part is completed from the germline J gene. The V and J genes are TRBV19 and TRBJ2-1, with TRBD2 identical over 14 bases. Per the germline V gene, CDR1 is LNHDA and CDR2 is SQIVND (reference sequence). The V and J ends lost 5 bases and 8 bases, in that order; junction bases with no gene match: 11. The CDR3 has 17 residues. The DNA read from the CDR3 is TGTGCCAGTAGTGCCCGGGGGACTAGCGGGAGACCCGATGAG. This translates into CASSARGTSGRPDE. The whole CDR3 protein is CASSARGTSGRPDEQFF.

The sample holds many counts of this clone. The CDR3 goes on 3 residues after the read ends, and that part is filled in from the germline J gene. The chain carries TRBV29-1 and TRBJ1-1; 12 bases line up with TRBD1. J was trimmed by 6 bases and V by 7 bases; bases with no gene match: 12. The CDR3 sequence is 15 residues long. The germline CDR1 and CDR2 sequences are SQVTM and ANQGSEA. CDR3 sequence: CSAGFSGQGASEAFF. The CDR3 DNA, read in part, is TGCAGCGCCGGCTTCTCGGGACAGGGGGCCTCTGAA. Based on the CDR3 plus reference TRBV29-1 and TRBJ1-1, the full variable domain is SAVISQKPSRDICQRGTSLTIQCQVDSQVTMMFWYRQQPGQSLTLIATANQGSEATYESGFVIDKFPISRPNLTFSTLTVSNMSPEDSSIYLCSAGFSGQGASEAFFGQGTRLTVV.

This clone appeared many times. The read is 3 residues too short to cover the CDR3 end, so that end is filled in from the germline J gene. The V gene is TRBV19, the J gene TRBJ2-1; 9 nucleotides align to TRBD1. The CDR3 sequence is 15 residues long. CDR1 is LNHDA and CDR2 is SQIVND in the germline V gene (reference sequence). With V trimmed by 7 bases and J by 6 bases, 10 bases remained unmatched. CDR3 in amino acids: CASIRQGDPPNEQFF. The CDR3 DNA, read in part, is TGTGCCAGTATCCGACAGGGGGACCCCCCCAATGAG. The full variable domain, its missing parts supplied by reference TRBV19 and TRBJ2-1, is DGGITQSPKYLFRKEGQNVTLSCEQNLNHDAMYWYRQDPGQGLRLIYYSQIVNDFQKGDIAEGYSVSREKKESFPLTVTSAQKNPTAFYLCASIRQGDPPNEQFFGPGTRLTVL.

Points on this clone: The read falls 3 residues short of the CDR3 end, and the missing part is taken from the germline J gene. The chain carries TRBV29-1 and TRBJ2-7; D is possibly TRBD1 (6 bases). The germline V gene has CDR1 SQVTM and CDR2 ANQGSEA. The CDR3 loop spans 12 amino acids. V was pared by 4 bases and J by 3 bases, with 10 bases between. CDR3: CSVVGRGYEQYF. Incomplete CDR3 DNA: TGCAGCGTTGTGGGCAGGGGCTACGAG.

This clone was counted a few times. Read coverage stops 3 residues before the CDR3 terminus; the germline J gene supplies the remainder. V usage is TRBV5-1 and J usage is TRBJ2-7, with TRBD2 matching over 8 bases. This CDR3 has 14 residues. With V trimmed by 2 bases and J by 4 bases, 5 bases remained unmatched. In germline, CDR1 is SGHRS, CDR2 YFSETQ. CDR3 sequence reads: CASSFSREVYEQYF. The sequenced part of the CDR3 DNA is TGCGCCAGCAGCTTCTCGCGGGAGGTTTACGAG.

This clone was recorded at least ten times. Read sequence stops 3 residues before the CDR3 end, and the germline J gene provides the missing end. The rearrangement uses TRBV18 and TRBJ1-5; TRBD1 matches at 10 bases. The trim removed 3 bases at V and 7 bases at J, leaving 3 bases unmatched. The CDR3 loop spans 14 amino acids. The V gene's germline CDR1 is KGHSH and CDR2 LQKENI. The chain's CDR3 is CASSPAGQGQPQHF. The covered CDR3 bases are TGTGCCAGCTCACCCGCGGGACAGGGGCAGCCC.

This clone was picked up a small number of times. The read ends 3 residues shy of where the CDR3 ends; the end is completed using the germline J gene. The V gene is TRBV7-9, the J gene TRBJ1-1; 7 positions match TRBD1. The CDR3 sequence is 13 residues long. V dropped 2 bases and J dropped 4; count of bases not matched to a gene: 1. Germline V gene sequence: CDR1 SEHNR, CDR2 FQNEAQ (reference sequence). Here the CDR3 reads CASSLQGGTEAFF. The sequenced CDR3 bases are TGTGCCAGCAGCTTACAGGGGGGCACTGAA.

A few counts support this clone. The CDR3 goes on 3 residues after the read ends, and that part is filled in from the germline J gene. The chain is built from TRBV13 and TRBJ2-2, with 7 bases fitting TRBD2. The CDR3 loop spans 18 amino acids. Losses at the gene ends were 3 bases for V and 1 base for J; bases not matched to a gene: 11. Per the germline V gene, CDR1 is PRHDT and CDR2 is FYEKMQ (reference sequence). This chain's CDR3 is CASSFGGWRTRNTGELFF. The CDR3 bases that were read are TGTGCCAGCAGCTTCGGGGGGTGGCGGACGCGGAACACCGGGGAG.

For this clone: The CDR3 extends 3 residues past the end of the read, so its final part is completed from the germline J gene. The chain couples TRBV2 to TRBJ1-2; 8 bases are a match to TRBD1. The CDR3 extends over 14 amino acids. Trimming at V came to 9 bases and at J to 4 bases, leaving 10 bases not matched to a gene. Germline V CDR1 and CDR2: SNHLY, FYNNEI. The DNA read from the CDR3 is TGTGCCAGTTACGGGACAGGACTATTCTATGGC. Translating gives CASYGTGLFYG. The whole CDR3 protein reads CASYGTGLFYGYTF.

This clone was detected ten times or more. Coverage ceases 3 residues before the CDR3 finishes, and the germline J gene fills in the end. This chain connects TRBV10-3 to TRBJ1-1; possible D gene TRBD1, 5 bases. Germline CDR1 and CDR2: ENHRY and SYGVKD. The CDR3 sequence is 14 residues long. The ends were cut back, 0 bases at V and 3 bases at J, with 8 bases in the middle. Here the CDR3 reads CAISESWGDTEAFF. The sequenced part of the CDR3 DNA is TGTGCCATCAGTGAGTCGTGGGGGGACACTGAA.